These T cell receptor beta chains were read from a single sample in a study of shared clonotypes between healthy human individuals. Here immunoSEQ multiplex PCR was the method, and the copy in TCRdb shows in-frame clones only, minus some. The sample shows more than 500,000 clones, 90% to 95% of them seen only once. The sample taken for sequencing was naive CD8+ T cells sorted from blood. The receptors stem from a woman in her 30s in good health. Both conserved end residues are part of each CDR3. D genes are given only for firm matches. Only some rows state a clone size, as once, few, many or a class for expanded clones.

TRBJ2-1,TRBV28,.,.,TGTGCCAGCAGTTTAGGCAATGAGCAGTTCTTC,CASSLGNEQFF
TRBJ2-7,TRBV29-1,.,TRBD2,TGCAGCGCATCCGGGACTAGCGGGTCCGAGCAGTACTTC,CSASGTSGSEQYF
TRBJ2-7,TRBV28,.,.,TGTGCCAGCAGAAACAACCTGGGCGGATCCTACGAGCAGTACTTC,CASRNNLGGSYEQYF
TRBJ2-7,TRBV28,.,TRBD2,TGTGCCAGCAGTTTTCCACGGGAGGGATCCTCTTACGAGCAGTACTTC,CASSFPREGSSYEQYF
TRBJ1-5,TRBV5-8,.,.,TGTGCCAGCAGCCTCAACCTTCGCGAGGGGTTCATACAGCCCCAGCATTTT,CASSLNLREGFIQPQHF
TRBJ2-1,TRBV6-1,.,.,TGTGCCAGCAGAGGGAGGCGGGTCGACCAGTTCTTC,CASRGRRVDQFF
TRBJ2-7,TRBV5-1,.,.,TGCGCCAGCCGGGGTTGGGGCTACGAGCAGTACTTC,CASRGWGYEQYF
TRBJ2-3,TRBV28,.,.,TGTGCCAGCAGTTGGGGGTTGGGCGGGGCCACAGATACGCAGTATTTT,CASSWGLGGATDTQYF
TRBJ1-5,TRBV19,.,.,TGTGCCGGGGGTCCTCAATCAACGATCAATCAGCCCCAGCATTTT,CAGGPQSTINQPQHF
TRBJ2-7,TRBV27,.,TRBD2,TGTGCCAGCAGTCCTGTAGCGGGTACCTCCTACGAGCAGTACTTC,CASSPVAGTSYEQYF
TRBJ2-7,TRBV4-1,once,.,TGCGCCAGCAGCCATCATTACGAATCTATCCCTTCCTACGAGCAGTACTTC,CASSHHYESIPSYEQYF
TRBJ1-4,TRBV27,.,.,TGTGCCAGCAGTTTATCTCCGGGGTACACAAAACTGTTTTTT,CASSLSPGYTKLFF
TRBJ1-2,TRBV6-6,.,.,TGTGCCAGCAGTTACTCGGGCAAGAACTATGGCTACACCTTC,CASSYSGKNYGYTF
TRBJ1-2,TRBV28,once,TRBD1,TGTGCCAGCGCCAAGTCACAGGGGGAGCAGATGAACTATGGCTACACCTTC,CASAKSQGEQMNYGYTF
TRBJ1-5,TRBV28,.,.,TGTGCCAGCAGTTTGCGGTGGGGGGGGAACCAGCCCCAGCATTTT,CASSLRWGGNQPQHF
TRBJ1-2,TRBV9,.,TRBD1,TGTGCCAGCAGCGTTGGACAGGAGTATAACTATGGCTACACCTTC,CASSVGQEYNYGYTF
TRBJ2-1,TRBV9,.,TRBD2,TGTGCCAGCAGCGTTAGCGGGAGTTTTTTGGATGAGCAGTTCTTC,CASSVSGSFLDEQFF
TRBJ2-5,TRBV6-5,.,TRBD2,TGTGCCAGCTCGGAGCGGGAGGGCGCAGAGACCCAGTACTTC,CASSEREGAETQYF
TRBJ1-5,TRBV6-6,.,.,TGTGCCAGCAGTTCGGATCTCGACCAGCCCCAGCATTTT,CASSSDLDQPQHF
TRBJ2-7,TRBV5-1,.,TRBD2,TGCGCCAGCAGCGGCGGGACTAGCGGGAACGAGCAGTACTTC,CASSGGTSGNEQYF
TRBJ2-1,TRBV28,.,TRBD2,TGTGCCAGCAGTTCGACTAGCGGGATCGTAGATGAGCAGTTCTTC,CASSSTSGIVDEQFF
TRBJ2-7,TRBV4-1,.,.,TGCGCCAGCAGTCCACTATCCTCCTACGAGCAGTACTTC,CASSPLSSYEQYF
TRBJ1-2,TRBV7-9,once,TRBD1,TGTGCCAGCAGCGACAGGACAGGAAATAACTATGGCTACACCTTC,CASSDRTGNNYGYTF
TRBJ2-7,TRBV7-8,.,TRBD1,TGTGCCAGCAGCCAGGGACAGGCGCAGACCTACGAGCAGTACTTC,CASSQGQAQTYEQYF
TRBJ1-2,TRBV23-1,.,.,TGCGCCAGCAGTCAATCGGGGCAGGGGTATGGCTACACCTTC,CASSQSGQGYGYTF
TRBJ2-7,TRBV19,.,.,TGTGCCAGTAGTATGGGACTGGCCTACGAGCAGTACTTC,CASSMGLAYEQYF
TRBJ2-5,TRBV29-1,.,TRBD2,TGCAGCGTTGATCGGGGGGTTAGGACTGGAGAGACCCAGTACTTC,CSVDRGVRTGETQYF
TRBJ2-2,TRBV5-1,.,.,TGCGCCAGCAGCTTGACCCGGGAGAACACCGGGGAGCTGTTTTTT,CASSLTRENTGELFF
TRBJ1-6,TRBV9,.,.,TGTGCCAGCAGCCCAGGCTCCCCACCCCTCCACTTT,CASSPGSPPLHF
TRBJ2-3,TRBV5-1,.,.,TGCGCCAGCAGCTTGGAAGGGTGGGATACGCAGTATTTT,CASSLEGWDTQYF
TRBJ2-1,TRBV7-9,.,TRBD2,TGTGCCAAAGCTCGGCTAGCGGGAGGGTCTAGCTATGAGCAGTTCTTC,CAKARLAGGSSYEQFF
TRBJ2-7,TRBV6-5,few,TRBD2,TGTGCCAGCAGTCCCACTCGACGGGAGGGAGAGCAGTACTTC,CASSPTRREGEQYF
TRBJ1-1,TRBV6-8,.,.,TGTGCCAGCAGTTACTCGAACGGGCAGCCGATCTATGAAGCTTTCTTT,CASSYSNGQPIYEAFF
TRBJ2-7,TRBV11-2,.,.,TGTGCCAGCAGCTTCCTTACTAGCTTACACTACGAGCAGTACTTC,CASSFLTSLHYEQYF
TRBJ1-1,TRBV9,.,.,TGTGCCAGCAGCGTAGCGTGGGGTAGCACTGAAGCTTTCTTT,CASSVAWGSTEAFF
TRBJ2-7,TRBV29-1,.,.,TGCAGCGTCTACCTTATTCGCCTGGACGAGCAGTACTTC,CSVYLIRLDEQYF
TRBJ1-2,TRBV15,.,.,TGTGCCACCAGCAGAGATCGGGCAGGGGATGTTCCCGGCTACACCTTC,CATSRDRAGDVPGYTF
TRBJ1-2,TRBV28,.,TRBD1,TGTGCCAGCAGTCCAGGGGGCGCTTATGGCTACACCTTC,CASSPGGAYGYTF
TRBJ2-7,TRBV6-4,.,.,TGTGCCAGCCTCACTAAGGAGTGGGAGTCGGAAGACAGCTCCTACGAGCAGTACTTC,CASLTKEWESEDSSYEQYF
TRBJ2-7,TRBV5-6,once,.,TGTGCCAGCAGCTTTATCAGGGTTGGCCACGAGCAGTACTTC,CASSFIRVGHEQYF
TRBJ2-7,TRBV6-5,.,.,TGTGCCAGCGGTGTCGGGGAGCAGTACTTC,CASGVGEQYF
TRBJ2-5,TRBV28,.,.,TGTGCCAGCAGCCTTCGGGAGACCCAGTACTTC,CASSLRETQYF
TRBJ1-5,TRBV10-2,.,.,TGCGCCAGCAGAAACTCGACGCGGGCAGGGGATCAGCCCCAGCATTTT,CASRNSTRAGDQPQHF
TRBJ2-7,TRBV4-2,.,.,TGTGCCAGCAGCCAAGACGCGCTTCCCAGCTCCTACGAGCAGTACTTC,CASSQDALPSSYEQYF
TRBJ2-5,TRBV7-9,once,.,TGTGCCAGCAGCTGGGACTTCAGGGAAGAGACCCAGTACTTC,CASSWDFREETQYF
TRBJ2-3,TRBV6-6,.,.,TGTGCCAGCAGTTACTCGTCGGCAGATACGCAGTATTTT,CASSYSSADTQYF
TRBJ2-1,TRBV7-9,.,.,TGTGCCAGCAACCATTTCGGGACCTGGGTTGCCGATGAGCAGTTCTTC,CASNHFGTWVADEQFF
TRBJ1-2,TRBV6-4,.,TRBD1,TGTGCCAGCAGTGCTGGGACAGGGGGGATCTATGGCTACACCTTC,CASSAGTGGIYGYTF
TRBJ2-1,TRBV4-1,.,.,TGCGCCAGCAGCCAAGATATCCAGCGGACAAATGAGCAGTTCTTC,CASSQDIQRTNEQFF
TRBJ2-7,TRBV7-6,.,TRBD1,TGTGCCAGCAGCTTAGAAGACAGGGGGGGCTACGAGCAGTACTTC,CASSLEDRGGYEQYF
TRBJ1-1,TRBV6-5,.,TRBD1,TGTGCCAGCAGTTACTCGGGGACAGGGAACACTGAAGCTTTCTTT,CASSYSGTGNTEAFF
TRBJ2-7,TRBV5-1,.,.,TGCGCCAGCAGCTTGCGGGGGCAGGGCTCCTACGAGCAGTACTTC,CASSLRGQGSYEQYF
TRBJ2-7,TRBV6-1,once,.,TGTGCCAGCAGACAGAGTTACGAGCAGTACTTC,CASRQSYEQYF
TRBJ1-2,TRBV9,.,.,TGTGCCAGCAGCGCGCGCGGGGGATACTTAAACCGGGATGGCTACACCTTC,CASSARGGYLNRDGYTF
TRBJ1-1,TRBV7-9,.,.,TGTGCCAGCCTCGGTAAAAAGGGACGACCTGAAGCTTTCTTT,CASLGKKGRPEAFF
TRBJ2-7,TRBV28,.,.,TGTGCCAGCAGTTCCCAGAGCAGGGAGCAGTACTTC,CASSSQSREQYF
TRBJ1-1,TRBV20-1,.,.,TGCAGTGCCCCCCGGAGGGAGGCTTTCTTT,CSAPRREAFF
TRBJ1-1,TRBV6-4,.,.,TGTGCCAGCAGCCCGACAGGCAACACTGAAGCTTTCTTT,CASSPTGNTEAFF
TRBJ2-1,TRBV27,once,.,TGTGCCAGCAGTTGGGGAACGGGGTCATCTGGGAATGAGCAGTTCTTC,CASSWGTGSSGNEQFF